This T cell receptor beta chain was found in a study of blood T cell repertoires in COVID-19. Study-level information: Spain, Italy and the United States supplied samples that represented acute and convalescent COVID-19.

Authors' data handling: Nucleated cell number was recorded as an estimate derived from reference gene primer amplification. Libraries were prepared by immunoSEQ multiplex PCR; TCRdb keeps only in-frame clonotypes and omits some of them. For V, J and clone size, that table is used; D and trimming come from the DNA. The repertoire consists of 210,000 or so clones, with 78% occurring once and the leading ten covering 2.5% to 3.5%. The CDR3 has 14 residues. The germline V gene encodes CDR1 MNHEY and CDR2 SVGAGI. V lost 6 bases to trimming and J lost 3 bases; unmatched junction nucleotides: 5. The sequenced sample consisted of peripheral blood. This receptor was taken from a woman older than 75 with active or convalescent COVID-19. The chain uses TRBV6-5 and TRBJ2-1, with 7 bases fitting TRBD1. The CDR3 region has the DNA TGTGCCAGCAGCCCCGGGACAGACTACAATGAGCAGTTCTTC. Translation: CASSPGTDYNEQFF.